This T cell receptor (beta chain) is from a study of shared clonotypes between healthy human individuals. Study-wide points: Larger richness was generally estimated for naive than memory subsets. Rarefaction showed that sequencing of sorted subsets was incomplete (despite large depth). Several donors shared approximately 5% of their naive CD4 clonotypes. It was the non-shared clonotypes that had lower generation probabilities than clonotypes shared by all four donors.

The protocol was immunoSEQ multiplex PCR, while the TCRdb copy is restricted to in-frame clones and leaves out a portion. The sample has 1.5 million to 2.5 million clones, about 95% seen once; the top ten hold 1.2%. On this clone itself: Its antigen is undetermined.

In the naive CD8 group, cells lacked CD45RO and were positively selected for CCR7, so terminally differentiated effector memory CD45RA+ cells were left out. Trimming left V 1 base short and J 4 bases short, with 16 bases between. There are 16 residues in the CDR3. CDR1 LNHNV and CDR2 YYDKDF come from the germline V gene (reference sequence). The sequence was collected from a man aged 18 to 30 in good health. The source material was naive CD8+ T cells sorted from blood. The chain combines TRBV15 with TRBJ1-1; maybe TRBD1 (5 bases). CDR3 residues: CATSRGSTGLATEAFF. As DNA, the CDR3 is TGTGCCACCAGCAGAGGATCTACAGGTTTGGCCACTGAAGCTTTCTTT.